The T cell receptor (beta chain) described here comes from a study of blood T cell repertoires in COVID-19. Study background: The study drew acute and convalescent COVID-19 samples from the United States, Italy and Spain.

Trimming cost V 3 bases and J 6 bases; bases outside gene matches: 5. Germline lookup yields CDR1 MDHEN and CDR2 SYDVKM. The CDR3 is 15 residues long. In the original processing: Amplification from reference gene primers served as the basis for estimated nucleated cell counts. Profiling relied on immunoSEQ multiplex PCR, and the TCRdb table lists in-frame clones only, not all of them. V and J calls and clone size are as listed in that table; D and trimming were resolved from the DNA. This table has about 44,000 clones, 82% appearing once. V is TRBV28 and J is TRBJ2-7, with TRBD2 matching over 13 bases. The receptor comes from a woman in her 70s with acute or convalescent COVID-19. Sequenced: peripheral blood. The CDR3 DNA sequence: TGTGCCAGCAGTTTGTGGACTAGCGGGAGAATCGAGCAGTACTTC. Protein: CASSLWTSGRIEQYF.